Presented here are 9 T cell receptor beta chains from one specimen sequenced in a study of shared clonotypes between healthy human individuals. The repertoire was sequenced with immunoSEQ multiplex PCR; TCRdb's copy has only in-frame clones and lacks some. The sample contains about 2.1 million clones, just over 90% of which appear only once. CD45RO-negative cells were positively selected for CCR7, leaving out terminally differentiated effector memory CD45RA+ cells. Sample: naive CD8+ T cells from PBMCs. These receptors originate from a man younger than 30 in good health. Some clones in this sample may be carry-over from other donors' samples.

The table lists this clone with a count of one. The chain's CDR3 is CASTPGGKLNTEAFF. CDR3 sequence (DNA): TGTGCCAGCACACCAGGGGGCAAGCTGAACACTGAAGCTTTCTTT. V is TRBV9 and J is TRBJ1-1, with TRBD1 identical over 8 bases. CDR1 is SGDLS, CDR2 YYNGEE, per germline. CDR3 length: 15 residues. V shed 6 bases, J shed 0 bases, and the junction held 7 bases outside the gene matches.

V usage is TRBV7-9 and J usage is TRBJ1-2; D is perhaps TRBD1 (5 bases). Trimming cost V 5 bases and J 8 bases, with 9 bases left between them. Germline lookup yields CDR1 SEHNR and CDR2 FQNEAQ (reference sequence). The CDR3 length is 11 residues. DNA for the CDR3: TGTGCCAGCAGCGGGGGTCGAGGCTACACCTTC. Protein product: CASSGGRGYTF. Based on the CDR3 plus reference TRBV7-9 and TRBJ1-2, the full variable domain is DTGVSQNPRHKITKRGQNVTFRCDPISEHNRLYWYRQTLGQGPEFLTYFQNEAQLEKSRLLSDRFSAERPKGSFSTLEIQRTEQGDSAMYLCASSGGRGYTFGSGTRLTVV.

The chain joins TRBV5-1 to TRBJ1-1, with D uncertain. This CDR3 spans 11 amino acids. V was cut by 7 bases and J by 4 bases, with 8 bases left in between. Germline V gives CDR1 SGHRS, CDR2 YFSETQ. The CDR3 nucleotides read TGCGCCAGCCGCAGTGGCACTGAAGCTTTCTTT. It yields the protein CASRSGTEAFF. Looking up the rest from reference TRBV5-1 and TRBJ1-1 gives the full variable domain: KAGVTQTPRYLIKTRGQQVTLSCSPISGHRSVSWYQQTPGQGLQFLFEYFSETQRNKGNFPGRFSGRQFSNSRSEMNVSTLELGDSALYLCASRSGTEAFFGQGTRLTVV.

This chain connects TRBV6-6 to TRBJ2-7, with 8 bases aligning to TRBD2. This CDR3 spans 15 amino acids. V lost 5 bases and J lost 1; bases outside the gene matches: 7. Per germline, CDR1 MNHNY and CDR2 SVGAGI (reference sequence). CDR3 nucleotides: TGTGCCAGCAGTCCCTGGGCGGGAGGATCCTACGAGCAGTACTTC. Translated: CASSPWAGGSYEQYF.

CDR3 DNA: TGTGCCAGCAGCGCCCCCCCCGGGACAGCGCTGTACGAGCAGTACTTC. This translates into CASSAPPGTALYEQYF. The V gene is TRBV27, the J gene TRBJ2-7, with 7 bases fitting TRBD1. CDR1 MNHEY and CDR2 SMNVEV come from the germline V gene (reference sequence). The V gene end was trimmed by 6 bases and the J gene end by 4 bases; junction bases not matched to a gene: 15. The CDR3 contains 16 residues.

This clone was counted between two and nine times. In DNA, the CDR3 is TGCGCCAGCAGCCCGACCCTAGCGGGAGGGGTCTACGAGCAGTACTTC. It codes for CASSPTLAGGVYEQYF. This sequence joins TRBV4-1 and TRBJ2-7, with 12 nucleotides matching TRBD2. V lost 4 bases, J lost 3 bases, and 7 bases stayed unmatched. The length of the CDR3 is 16 residues. Germline loops: CDR1 MGHRA, CDR2 YSYEKL.

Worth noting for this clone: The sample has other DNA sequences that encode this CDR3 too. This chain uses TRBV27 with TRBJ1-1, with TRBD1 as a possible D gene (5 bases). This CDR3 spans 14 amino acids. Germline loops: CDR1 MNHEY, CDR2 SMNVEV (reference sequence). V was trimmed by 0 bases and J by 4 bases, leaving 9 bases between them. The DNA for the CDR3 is TGTGCCAGCAGTTTATCGCTGGGGGGCACTGAAGCTTTCTTT. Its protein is CASSLSLGGTEAFF.

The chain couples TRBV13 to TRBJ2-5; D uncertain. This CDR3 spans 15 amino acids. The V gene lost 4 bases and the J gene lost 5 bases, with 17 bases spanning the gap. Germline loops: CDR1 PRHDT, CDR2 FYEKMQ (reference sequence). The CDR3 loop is CASSSFIFRWETQYF. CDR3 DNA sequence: TGTGCCAGCAGCTCATTCATTTTTAGGTGGGAGACCCAGTACTTC.

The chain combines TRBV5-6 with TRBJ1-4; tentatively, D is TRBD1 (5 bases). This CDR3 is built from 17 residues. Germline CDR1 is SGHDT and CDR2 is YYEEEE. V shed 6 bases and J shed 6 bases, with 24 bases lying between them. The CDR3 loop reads CASTLGQGRRLDEKLFF. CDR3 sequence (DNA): TGTGCCAGCACCCTGGGGCAGGGAAGGCGGCTTGATGAAAAACTGTTTTTT.